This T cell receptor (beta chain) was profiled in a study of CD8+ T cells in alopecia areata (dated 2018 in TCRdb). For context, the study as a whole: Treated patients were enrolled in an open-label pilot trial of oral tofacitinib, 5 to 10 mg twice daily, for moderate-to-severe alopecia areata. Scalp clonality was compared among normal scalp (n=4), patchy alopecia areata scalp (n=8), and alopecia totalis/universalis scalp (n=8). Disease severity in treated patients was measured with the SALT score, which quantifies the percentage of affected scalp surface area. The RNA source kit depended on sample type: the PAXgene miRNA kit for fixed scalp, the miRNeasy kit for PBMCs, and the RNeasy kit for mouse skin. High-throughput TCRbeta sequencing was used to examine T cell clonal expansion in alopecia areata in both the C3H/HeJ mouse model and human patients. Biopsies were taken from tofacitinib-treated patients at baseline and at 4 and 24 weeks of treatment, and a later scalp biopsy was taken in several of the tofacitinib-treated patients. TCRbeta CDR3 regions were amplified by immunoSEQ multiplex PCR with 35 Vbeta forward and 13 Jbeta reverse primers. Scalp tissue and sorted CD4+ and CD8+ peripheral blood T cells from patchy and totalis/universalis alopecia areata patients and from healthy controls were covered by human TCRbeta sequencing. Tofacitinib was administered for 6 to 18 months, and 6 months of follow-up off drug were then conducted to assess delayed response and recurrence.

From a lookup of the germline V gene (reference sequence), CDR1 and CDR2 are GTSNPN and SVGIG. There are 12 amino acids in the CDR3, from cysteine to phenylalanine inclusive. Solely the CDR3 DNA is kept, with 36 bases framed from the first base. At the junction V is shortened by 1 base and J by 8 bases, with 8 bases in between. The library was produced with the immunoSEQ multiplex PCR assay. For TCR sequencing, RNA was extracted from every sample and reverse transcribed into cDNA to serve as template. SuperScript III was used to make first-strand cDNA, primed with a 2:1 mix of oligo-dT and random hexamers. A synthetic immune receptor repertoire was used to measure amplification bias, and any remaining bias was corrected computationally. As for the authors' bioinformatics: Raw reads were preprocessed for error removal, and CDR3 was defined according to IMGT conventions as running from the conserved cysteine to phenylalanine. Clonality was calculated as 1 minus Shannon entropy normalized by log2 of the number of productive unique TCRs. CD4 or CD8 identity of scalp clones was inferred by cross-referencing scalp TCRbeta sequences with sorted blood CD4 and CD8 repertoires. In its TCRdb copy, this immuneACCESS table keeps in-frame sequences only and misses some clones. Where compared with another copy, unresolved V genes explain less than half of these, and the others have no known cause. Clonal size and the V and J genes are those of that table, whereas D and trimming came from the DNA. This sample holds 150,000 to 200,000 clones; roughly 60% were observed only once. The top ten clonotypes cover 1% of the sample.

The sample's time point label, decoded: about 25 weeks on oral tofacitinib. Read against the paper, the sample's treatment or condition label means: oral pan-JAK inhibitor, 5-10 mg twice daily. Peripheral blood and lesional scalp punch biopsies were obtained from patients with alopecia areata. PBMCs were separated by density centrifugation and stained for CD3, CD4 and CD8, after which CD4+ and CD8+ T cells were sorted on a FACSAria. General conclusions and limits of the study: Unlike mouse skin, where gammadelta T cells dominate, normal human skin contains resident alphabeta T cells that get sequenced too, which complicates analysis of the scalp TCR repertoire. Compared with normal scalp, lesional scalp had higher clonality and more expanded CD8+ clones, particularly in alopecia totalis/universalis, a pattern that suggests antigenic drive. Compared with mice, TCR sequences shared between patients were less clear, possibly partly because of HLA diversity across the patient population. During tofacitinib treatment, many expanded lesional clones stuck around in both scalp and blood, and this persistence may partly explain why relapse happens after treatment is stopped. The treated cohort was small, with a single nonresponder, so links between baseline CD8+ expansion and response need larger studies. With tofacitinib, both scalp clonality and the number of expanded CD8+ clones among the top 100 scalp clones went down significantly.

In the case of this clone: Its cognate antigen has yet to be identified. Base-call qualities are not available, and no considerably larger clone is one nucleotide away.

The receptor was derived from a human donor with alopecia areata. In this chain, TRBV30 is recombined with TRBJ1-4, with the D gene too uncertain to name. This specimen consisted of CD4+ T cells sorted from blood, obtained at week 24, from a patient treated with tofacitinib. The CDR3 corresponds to CAWSDGREKLFF. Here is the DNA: TGTGCCTGGAGTGATGGGAGGGAAAAACTGTTTTTT.